The 32 T cell receptor beta chains presented below share a single source sample, sequenced in a study of cytomegalovirus exposure and HLA in healthy donors. The table came from immunoSEQ multiplex PCR; TCRdb's copy has only in-frame clones and leaves some out. The sample lists approximately 160,000 clones; about 88% were seen once. The sequenced material came from PBMCs. These receptors were obtained from a woman younger than 30 in good health and CMV-seropositive.

Points on this clone: Given a far larger clone just one base away, this is likely a sequencing read error. This chain uses TRBV6-1 with TRBJ2-1; unclear D gene. CDR1 is MNHNS, CDR2 SASEGT, per germline. Deletions cut 6 bases from V and 4 bases from J, with 4 bases between. The CDR3 has 11 amino acids. CDR3 loop: CASRSYNEQFF. The DNA of the CDR3 is TGTGCCAGCAGGAGTTACAATGAGCAGTTCTTC.

V is TRBV5-4 and J is TRBJ2-5, with 8 bases lining up with TRBD2. Germline V gene data show CDR1 as SGHNT and CDR2 as YYREEE (reference sequence). The CDR3 contains 14 residues. V trimming: 4 bases; J trimming: 1 base; junction bases outside the gene matches: 3. The CDR3 coding sequence is TGTGCCAGCAGCCCGGGGGGGCCCCAAGAGACCCAGTACTTC. Translating gives CASSPGGPQETQYF.

The V call is TRBV7-2, the J call TRBJ1-1, with TRBD1 matching 7 bases. V was clipped by 1 base and J by 7 bases; unmatched bases: 6. CDR3 size: 14 residues. Germline V gene lookup returns CDR1 SGHTA and CDR2 FQGNSA. CDR3 in amino acids: CASSLVAGGGEAFF. Here the CDR3 DNA reads TGTGCCAGCAGCTTAGTGGCAGGGGGAGGTGAAGCTTTCTTT.

This chain uses TRBV28 with TRBJ1-2, with a possible D match to TRBD1 (6 bases). Per the germline V gene, CDR1 is MDHEN and CDR2 is SYDVKM. This CDR3 is 15 amino acids long. V dropped 7 bases and J dropped 3 bases, with 18 bases sitting between them. CDR3 amino acids: CASTTNGQSHYGYTF. In nucleotides, the CDR3 is TGTGCCAGCACCACCAATGGACAGAGTCACTATGGCTACACCTTC.

The chain links TRBV7-2 to TRBJ2-4, with TRBD2 identical over 12 bases. Per germline, CDR1 SGHTA and CDR2 FQGNSA. Germline trimming cut 7 bases from V and 8 bases from J; bases unmatched to any gene: 12. The CDR3 length is 16 residues. The CDR3 region has the DNA TGTGCCAGCATCACTGACGGGACTAGCGGGTCCGACATTCAGTACTTC. Its protein product is CASITDGTSGSDIQYF.

The J gene is TRBJ1-5, the V gene TRBV4-3; 7 positions match TRBD1. The germline V gene has CDR1 LGHNA and CDR2 YSLEER. Losses at the gene ends were 2 bases for V and 2 bases for J; bases not matched to a gene: 3. This CDR3 is built from 15 residues. CDR3 residues: CASSQYRGGNQPQHF. CDR3 DNA sequence: TGCGCCAGCAGCCAATACAGGGGAGGCAATCAGCCCCAGCATTTT.

This clone was recorded once. CDR3 in DNA: TGTGCCAGCAGTGAATATGGATCTGGACAGGGGGCCTACGAGCAGTACTTC. Protein: CASSEYGSGQGAYEQYF. This chain connects TRBV25-1 to TRBJ2-7; 10 nucleotides agree with TRBD1. The germline gives CDR1 MGHDK, CDR2 SYGVNS. Trimming removed 0 bases from V and 2 bases from J; junction bases left unmatched: 7. The CDR3 runs to 17 residues.

The chain links TRBV5-1 to TRBJ2-2; tentative D call: TRBD2 (6 bases). Germline values: CDR1 SGHRS, CDR2 YFSETQ. This CDR3 region has 15 residues. In nucleotides, the CDR3 is TGCGCTACGAAGGGAGCGGGCCTGAACACCGGGGAGCTGTTTTTT. Translation gives CATKGAGLNTGELFF. Using reference TRBV5-1 and TRBJ2-2 for the parts outside the CDR3, the full variable domain is KAGVTQTPRYLIKTRGQQVTLSCSPISGHRSVSWYQQTPGQGLQFLFEYFSETQRNKGNFPGRFSGRQFSNSRSEMNVSTLELGDSALYLCATKGAGLNTGELFFGEGSRLTVL.

The rearrangement links TRBV19 to TRBJ1-2; no clear D gene. The CDR3 is 14 residues long. The germline CDR1 and CDR2 sequences are LNHDA and SQIVND (reference sequence). Trimming shortened V by 4 bases and J by 4 bases, and 13 bases separated the two germline ends. CDR3 amino acids: CASSTPARGYGYTF. The CDR3 coding sequence is TGTGCCAGTAGTACCCCCGCGCGGGGCTATGGCTACACCTTC. The whole variable domain, filled in from reference TRBV19 and TRBJ1-2, reads DGGITQSPKYLFRKEGQNVTLSCEQNLNHDAMYWYRQDPGQGLRLIYYSQIVNDFQKGDIAEGYSVSREKKESFPLTVTSAQKNPTAFYLCASSTPARGYGYTFGSGTRLTVV.

This clone was counted once. The chain couples TRBV29-1 to TRBJ2-7; 9 nucleotides agree with TRBD1. Germline CDR1 and CDR2: SQVTM and ANQGSEA. Trimming removed 0 bases from V and 5 bases from J; junction bases left unmatched: 8. The CDR3 is made up of 15 amino acids. The CDR3 DNA is TGCAGCGTTGAAGATCTGGGACAGGGTGTCGACGAGCAGTACTTC. This codes for CSVEDLGQGVDEQYF.

The rearrangement links TRBV7-2 to TRBJ1-2; D gene ambiguous. Germline V gene sequence: CDR1 SGHTA, CDR2 FQGNSA. CDR3 size: 12 residues. V lost 1 base, J lost 8 bases, and 8 bases lay in between. The CDR3: CASSLGSEGYTF. The DNA of the CDR3 is TGTGCCAGCAGCTTAGGATCTGAGGGCTACACCTTC. Full variable domain (rest looked up from reference TRBV7-2 and TRBJ1-2): GAGVSQSPSNKVTEKGKDVELRCDPISGHTALYWYRQSLGQGLEFLIYFQGNSAPDKSGLPSDRFSAERTGGSVSTLTIQRTQQEDSAVYLCASSLGSEGYTFGSGTRLTVV.

This clone has just one count. V usage is TRBV6-6 and J usage is TRBJ1-1; TRBD1 matches 9 bases. This CDR3 region has 15 residues. Germline CDR1 and CDR2: MNHNY and SVGAGI (reference sequence). V shed 2 bases, J shed 2 bases, and the junction held 3 bases outside the gene matches. CDR3 loop: CASSYPTGGNTEAFF. The CDR3 DNA reads TGTGCCAGCAGTTACCCGACAGGGGGTAACACTGAAGCTTTCTTT.

CDR3 sequence (DNA): TGTGCCAGCAGGCCTGGGCCTAGCGGGTACTACGAGCAGTACTTC. It codes for CASRPGPSGYYEQYF. The J gene is TRBJ2-7, the V gene TRBV6-5, with 8 nucleotides matching TRBD2. There are 15 residues in the CDR3. In germline, CDR1 is MNHEY, CDR2 SVGAGI. The V and J ends lost 6 bases and 3 bases, in that order; junction bases with no gene match: 10.

This chain connects TRBV9 to TRBJ2-1, with 14 bases identical to TRBD2. J lost 8 bases, V lost 8 bases, and 9 bases had no gene match. The CDR3 covers 15 residues. In germline, CDR1 is SGDLS, CDR2 YYNGEE. The CDR3 here is CARRWTSGRPDEQFF. CDR3 in DNA: TGTGCCAGGAGGTGGACTAGCGGGAGGCCGGATGAGCAGTTCTTC.

This clone was detected once. The chain has TRBV28 and TRBJ2-7; 9 bases map to TRBD2. The CDR3 contains 15 residues. From germline, CDR1 is MDHEN and CDR2 SYDVKM. V lost 5 bases, J lost 3 bases, and 8 bases stayed unmatched. CDR3 sequence: CASSPPRGGGYEQYF. The CDR3 coding sequence is TGTGCCAGCAGTCCGCCGCGGGGGGGCGGCTACGAGCAGTACTTC.

This chain links TRBV30 with TRBJ1-1; maybe TRBD1 (5 bases). CDR3 size: 14 residues. V was pared by 3 bases and J by 2 bases, with 13 bases between. Germline V gene lookup returns CDR1 GTSNPN and CDR2 SVGIG (reference sequence). The CDR3 reads CAWSPPGRNTEAFF. CDR3 nucleotides: TGTGCCTGGAGCCCCCCAGGGCGAAACACTGAAGCTTTCTTT.

The chain has TRBV25-1 and TRBJ1-5, with D possibly being TRBD1 (6 bases). The V end was cut by 5 bases, the J end by 3 bases, with 11 bases between. This CDR3 region has 14 residues. The V gene's germline CDR1 is MGHDK and CDR2 SYGVNS. CDR3 DNA sequence: TGTGCCAGCAGTTTACAGGGAAACAATCAGCCCCAGCATTTT. Translated, it gives CASSLQGNNQPQHF. Drawing the rest from reference TRBV25-1 and TRBJ1-5, the complete variable domain is EADIYQTPRYLVIGTGKKITLECSQTMGHDKMYWYQQDPGMELHLIHYSYGVNSTEKGDLSSESTVSRIRTEHFPLTLESARPSHTSQYLCASSLQGNNQPQHFGDGTRLSIL.

The chain combines TRBV9 with TRBJ2-2; possibly TRBD1 for D (5 bases). Germline CDR1 is SGDLS and CDR2 is YYNGEE. Deletions cut 1 base from V and 4 bases from J, with 11 bases between. The CDR3 loop spans 15 amino acids. The CDR3 protein is CASSVLGHSTGELFF. The CDR3 DNA reads TGTGCCAGCAGCGTATTAGGACACTCCACCGGGGAGCTGTTTTTT.

V gene TRBV10-3 combines with J gene TRBJ2-7; 8 bases fit TRBD1. This CDR3 has 12 residues. Unmatched junction bases numbered 3, after V lost 9 bases and J lost 2 bases. Germline-derived CDR1 and CDR2 are ENHRY and SYGVKD. The DNA of the CDR3 is TGTGCCATTCGGACAGGGCCCTACGAGCAGTACTTC. Protein: CAIRTGPYEQYF.

V and J are TRBV11-3 and TRBJ2-5; 10 bases match TRBD2. This CDR3 is built from 14 residues. J lost 3 bases, V lost 5 bases, and 3 bases had no gene match. CDR1 and CDR2 from the germline V gene are SGHNT and YENEEA. The chain's CDR3 is CASSPGLAEETQYF. For the CDR3, the DNA is TGTGCCAGCAGCCCAGGACTAGCGGAAGAGACCCAGTACTTC. The whole variable domain, filled in from reference TRBV11-3 and TRBJ2-5, reads EAGVVQSPRYKIIEKKQPVAFWCNPISGHNTLYWYLQNLGQGPELLIRYENEEAVDDSQLPKDRFSAERLKGVDSTLKIQPAELGDSAVYLCASSPGLAEETQYFGPGTRLLVL.

In this sample, this clone turned up once. The rearrangement links TRBV5-1 to TRBJ2-7; 8 nucleotides line up with TRBD1. Germline V CDR1 and CDR2: SGHRS, YFSETQ. V lost 1 base, J lost 7 bases, and 7 bases stayed unmatched. The CDR3 contains 14 residues. CDR3 region: CASSLRQGAGEQYF. The CDR3 DNA follows: TGCGCCAGCAGCTTGAGGCAGGGGGCGGGGGAGCAGTACTTC.

This chain links TRBV11-2 with TRBJ2-1; maybe TRBD1 (6 bases). Germline CDR1 reads SGHAT; CDR2 reads FQNNGV. V was pared by 3 bases and J by 5 bases, with 14 bases between. The CDR3 spans 15 residues. The chain's CDR3 is CASSLTGVSHNEQFF. The CDR3 DNA follows: TGTGCCAGCAGCTTGACAGGCGTATCCCACAATGAGCAGTTCTTC.

The V and J genes are TRBV11-3 and TRBJ2-1; D remains ambiguous. V was pared by 5 bases and J by 2 bases, with 7 bases between. This CDR3 contains 13 residues. The germline V gene encodes CDR1 SGHNT and CDR2 YENEEA. CDR3 nucleotide sequence: TGTGCCAGCAGCCAACCAGCCTACAATGAGCAGTTCTTC. Its protein product is CASSQPAYNEQFF.

This clone was seen a single time. The chain employs TRBV7-7 and TRBJ2-7; the match to TRBD2 covers 12 bases. The V and J ends lost 1 base and 0 bases, in that order; junction bases with no gene match: 4. This CDR3 has 17 amino acids. Germline V gene sequence: CDR1 SSHAT, CDR2 FNYEAQ (reference sequence). The CDR3 is CASSLGLAGDPSYEQYF. CDR3 coding DNA: TGTGCCAGCAGCTTAGGACTAGCGGGAGACCCCTCCTACGAGCAGTACTTC.

CDR3 coding DNA: TGTGCCAGCAGCTACTCAGGGGCTCAGCCCCAGCATTTT. Protein: CASSYSGAQPQHF. This chain connects TRBV5-4 to TRBJ1-5; tentatively, D is TRBD1 (6 bases). The CDR3 loop spans 13 amino acids. V gave up 3 bases and J gave up 6 bases, with 10 bases separating them. Germline V gives CDR1 SGHNT, CDR2 YYREEE (reference sequence).

The chain has TRBV5-1 and TRBJ1-4; D not resolved. This CDR3 comprises 16 residues. V was trimmed by 4 bases and J by 7 bases, leaving 20 bases between them. Germline loops: CDR1 SGHRS, CDR2 YFSETQ. The CDR3 loop reads CASSQNNGRRGEKLFF. CDR3 DNA: TGCGCCAGCAGCCAAAACAACGGGCGGCGGGGTGAAAAACTGTTTTTT.

The chain employs TRBV6-1 and TRBJ2-5; 7 bases are shared with TRBD1. Trimming removed 6 bases from V and 2 bases from J; junction bases left unmatched: 3. Per germline, CDR1 MNHNS and CDR2 SASEGT. The CDR3 consists of 13 residues. This CDR3 is CASSPGQQETQYF. CDR3 nucleotides: TGTGCCAGCAGCCCGGGACAGCAAGAGACCCAGTACTTC.

The V call is TRBV11-3, the J call TRBJ2-1; 8 positions match TRBD2. With 5 bases clipped from V and 5 bases from J, the junction kept 8 bases outside the gene matches. Per the germline V gene, CDR1 is SGHNT and CDR2 is YENEEA. The CDR3 runs 15 residues. For the CDR3, the DNA is TGTGCCAGCAGCCTCGGGGGGGGGAATAACAATGAGCAGTTCTTC. It translates to CASSLGGGNNNEQFF.

This clone was observed a handful of times. V usage is TRBV27 and J usage is TRBJ2-7; 8 bases are shared with TRBD2. The germline V gene encodes CDR1 MNHEY and CDR2 SMNVEV (reference sequence). CDR3 length: 15 residues. With V trimmed by 7 bases and J by 6 bases, 14 bases remained unmatched. CDR3 nucleotide sequence: TGTGCCAGCACCCCTATCGCGGGGGGACGTTTCGAGCAGTACTTC. Translation gives CASTPIAGGRFEQYF.

This chain links TRBV9 with TRBJ2-7; 14 bases match TRBD2. CDR1 is SGDLS and CDR2 is YYNGEE in the germline V gene. The CDR3 length is 17 residues. V trimming: 0 bases; J trimming: 6 bases; junction bases outside the gene matches: 8. CDR3: CASSVGGTSGSEGEQYF. The CDR3 DNA sequence: TGTGCCAGCAGCGTAGGGGGGACTAGCGGGAGTGAGGGCGAGCAGTACTTC.

V gene TRBV5-1 combines with J gene TRBJ2-7; 9 bases fit TRBD1. The CDR3 covers 15 residues. The J segment lost 3 bases and the V segment lost 0 bases, leaving 4 bases of the junction unmatched. The germline CDR1 and CDR2 sequences are SGHRS and YFSETQ. CDR3 DNA: TGCGCCAGCAGCTTGGTTTCGGGACAGGGCTACGAGCAGTACTTC. It specifies CASSLVSGQGYEQYF.

This chain uses TRBV5-1 with TRBJ2-2; D remains ambiguous. Trimming cost V 0 bases and J 6 bases, with 9 bases left between them. Germline V CDR1 and CDR2: SGHRS, YFSETQ. The CDR3 runs to 14 residues. The CDR3: CASSLASSSGELFF. Written as DNA, the CDR3 is TGCGCCAGCAGCTTGGCCTCGTCGTCCGGGGAGCTGTTTTTT.